This section outlines one T cell receptor (beta chain) sequence together with its context. What antigen it recognizes has not been identified. The record has no base qualities; no much larger clone is one base away. These data are taken from a study of blood T cell repertoires in COVID-19 (dated by TCRdb to about 2020). Background for the entire study: Samples from collaborators originated in the United States, Italy and Spain and spanned both the acute and convalescent phases of COVID-19. Where available, HLA class I and class II types were taken from metadata supplied by the sample provider and were not determined by assay-based typing. The samples were drawn from two sources: the first 160 participants of the ongoing ImmuneRACE study, and 1,254 subjects contributed by 6 global collaborators. The prospective study material was composed of cDNA or gDNA derived from T cells, B-cell-depleted T cells, or PBMCs. A freely available public database, intended as a resource for researchers studying the immune response to SARS-CoV-2, is where the repertoires were released. The dataset comprised deeply sampled blood TCRbeta repertoires from subjects exposed to, actively infected with, or recovered from COVID-19. The sample metadata nearly always contained a de-identified subject ID, COVID-19 status, age in years and sex. General conclusions and limits of the study: How much clinical and demographic metadata was included differed by source and by participant, and the metadata was provided uncurated.

TCRbeta CDR3 regions were amplified from genomic DNA by means of the immunoSEQ Assay, a bias-controlled multiplex PCR. The authors' analysis ran thus. The number of nucleated cells in each sample was estimated from the amplification of reference gene primers within the assay. To quantify the absolute abundance of each unique TCRbeta CDR3 rearrangement, sequence reads were collapsed and filtered. For each sample, productive Simpson clonality was calculated as the square root of Simpson's diversity index over productive rearrangements. Sourced from immuneACCESS, this table was stored by TCRdb with only in-frame sequences that have V and J called. A share of the clones is absent; for the studies checked, an unresolved V gene accounts for under half, and the remainder has no known explanation. The DNA was the basis for D and trimming; V, J and clone size are from that table. This sample has approximately 270,000 clones in its table, and 80% to 95% of those were observed once. 2.5% to 3% of the sample is held by the ten biggest clonotypes.

Enrolling through a virtual design, the prospective study's participants ranged in age from roughly 18 to 89 years and lived across 20 to 30 United States geographic areas. Cohort assignment in the prospective study relied on participant-reported clinical history from a screening survey and a study questionnaire. Exposed participants had been in contact with someone with a PCR-confirmed or clinician-diagnosed COVID-19 case within 2 weeks of study entry. Each participant in the prospective study had whole blood, serum and a nasopharyngeal or oropharyngeal swab collected by mobile phlebotomists. Over a roughly 2-month period, participants in the prospective study had the option of providing additional blood draws and questionnaires. Blood samples from the prospective study were shipped frozen or at room temperature prior to DNA extraction. Inclusive of the bounding cysteine and phenylalanine, the CDR3 is 15 residues long. Of all the DNA, just the CDR3 is kept, 45 bases in frame from base 1. The germline V gene (reference sequence) gives CDR1 as SEHNR and CDR2 as FQNEAQ. A distance of 19 bases separates the germline ends of V and J, which lose 5 bases and 8 bases respectively.

The receptor chain draws on TRBV7-9 and TRBJ2-1, and the D gene may be TRBD2, 6 bases matching. Sequencing was performed on PBMCs or T cells enriched from blood (not recorded which). The origin of this receptor is a man in his forties who had been exposed to COVID-19. At the DNA level, the sequence is TGTGCCAGCAGCCAGGGTGTGGGAGGCGCGGATGAGCAGTTCTTC. Translated, it reads CASSQGVGGADEQFF.